The next 17 T cell receptor beta chains were all read from a single sample in a study of blood T cell repertoires in COVID-19 (dated by TCRdb to between 2020 and 2021). Libraries were built with the immunoSEQ multiplex PCR assay. TCRdb obtained this table from immuneACCESS and retained in-frame rearrangements with V and J assigned. These tables miss some clones; where compared with another copy, unresolved V genes account for less than half of the shortfall, and the remainder is unexplained. This sample comprises 150,000 to 200,000 clones, approximately 91% of them detected only once. About 0.54% of the sample lies in the top ten. Sequencing was done on a sample of peripheral blood. Receptors originate from a middle-aged man with acute or convalescent COVID-19.

A single count supports this clone. This sequence joins TRBV19 and TRBJ1-2; 10 bases map to TRBD1. Germline trimming cut 5 bases from V and 5 bases from J; bases unmatched to any gene: 8. CDR3 size: 15 residues. The V gene's germline CDR1 is LNHDA and CDR2 SQIVND (reference sequence). CDR3 protein: CASSPQTGGAYGYTF. The CDR3 coding sequence is TGTGCCAGTAGTCCTCAGACAGGGGGCGCGTATGGCTACACCTTC.

This sequence joins TRBV7-9 and TRBJ1-2; D perhaps matches TRBD1 (5 bases). Per germline, CDR1 SEHNR and CDR2 FQNEAQ (reference sequence). The V end was cut by 1 base, the J end by 4 bases, with 7 bases between. The CDR3 length is 13 residues. In nucleotides, the CDR3 is TGTGCCAGCAGCTTAGGCCAGGGCTATGGCTACACCTTC. This gives the protein CASSLGQGYGYTF.

The CDR3 region is CASSPRTGGTYGYTF. Written as DNA, the CDR3 is TGTGCCAGCAGCCCCAGGACAGGGGGTACCTATGGCTACACCTTC. V usage is TRBV3-1 (or the pseudogene TRBV3-2) and J usage is TRBJ1-2; 10 positions match TRBD1. The ends lost 4 bases at V and 4 bases at J; junction bases unmatched: 6. CDR3 size: 15 residues. Germline CDR1 and CDR2: LGHDT and YNNKEL (reference sequence).

The chain joins TRBV6-4 to TRBJ2-1; TRBD2 matches 9 bases. Germline V gives CDR1 MRHNA, CDR2 SNTAGT. This CDR3 spans 14 amino acids. Losses at the gene ends were 4 bases for V and 5 bases for J; bases not matched to a gene: 3. CDR3 residues: CASSGLAGNNEQFF. CDR3 in DNA: TGTGCCAGCAGTGGTCTAGCGGGAAACAATGAGCAGTTCTTC.

V gene TRBV3-1 (or the pseudogene TRBV3-2) combines with J gene TRBJ2-7; TRBD1 matches at 10 bases. Trimming took 2 bases from V and 6 from J; bases not matched to a gene: 7. The CDR3 covers 15 residues. Germline lookup yields CDR1 LGHDT and CDR2 YNNKEL (reference sequence). The CDR3 bases are TGTGCCAGCAGCCAAAATAGGGACAGGGGCCTCGAGCAGTACGTC. It is translated as CASSQNRDRGLEQYV.

This clone was counted only a few times. This CDR3 reads CASSLLSNTGELFF. The CDR3, as DNA: TGTGCCAGCAGCTTATTATCGAACACCGGGGAGCTGTTTTTT. The V and J genes are TRBV7-9 and TRBJ2-2; D not certain. The CDR3 has 14 residues. Between the trimmed V and J ends, which lost 2 bases and 0 bases, there was a span of 4 bases. Germline loops: CDR1 SEHNR, CDR2 FQNEAQ (reference sequence).

The J gene is TRBJ2-7, the V gene TRBV7-9; D not resolved. V was shortened by 2 bases and J by 2 bases, with 7 bases between the two germline ends. CDR3 length: 13 amino acids. The germline gives CDR1 SEHNR, CDR2 FQNEAQ (reference sequence). In nucleotides, the CDR3 is TGTGCCAGCAGCTTAAGCAGGACCTACGAGCAGTACGTC. Translation gives CASSLSRTYEQYV.

The rearrangement links TRBV20-1 to TRBJ2-4; D gene ambiguous. The CDR3 sequence is 11 residues long. Germline CDR1 and CDR2: DFQATT and SNEGSKA (reference sequence). The CDR3 nucleotides read TGCAGCCTAATGCTTGAAAACATTCAGTACTTC. It translates to CSLMLENIQYF.

This sequence joins TRBV9 and TRBJ1-1; D is ambiguous. CDR1 SGDLS and CDR2 YYNGEE come from the germline V gene. The CDR3 sequence is 15 residues long. The V gene lost 0 bases and the J gene lost 0 bases, with 9 bases spanning the gap. The CDR3: CASSVGSPVNTEAFF. The CDR3 nucleotides are TGTGCCAGCAGCGTAGGGAGCCCCGTGAACACTGAAGCTTTCTTT.

This clone has only one observation. The chain recombines TRBV5-1 with TRBJ1-1; TRBD1 might be the D (5 bases). There are 17 residues in the CDR3. CDR1 is SGHRS and CDR2 is YFSETQ in the germline V gene. Trimming removed 3 bases at V and 0 bases at J, with 18 bases between. The CDR3 DNA follows: TGCGCCAGCAGCTCCCAAATCGGGGGAGGGATGAACACTGAAGCTTTCTTT. Its protein product is CASSSQIGGGMNTEAFF.

This clone was counted between two and nine times. DNA of the CDR3: TGCGCCAGCAGTCAATCGAGGGAAACCAGTAAGAGTGGCTACACCTTC. It codes for CASSQSRETSKSGYTF. The V and J genes are TRBV23-1 and TRBJ1-2, with D hard to call. TRBV23-1 is labeled an ORF, and its function is uncertain. Between the trimmed V and J ends, which lost 0 bases and 7 bases, there was a span of 18 bases. This CDR3 comprises 16 residues.

This sequence joins TRBV4-2 and TRBJ1-6, with D possibly matching TRBD1 (5 bases). The V end lost 0 bases, the J end lost 0 bases, and 18 bases lay between the germline ends. CDR1 LGHNA and CDR2 YNFKEQ come from the germline V gene. The CDR3 spans 20 residues. In DNA, the CDR3 is TGTGCCAGCAGCCAAGAATTGGCAGGACAAGGAAGCTCCTATAATTCACCCCTCCACTTT. Translating gives CASSQELAGQGSSYNSPLHF.

The chain joins TRBV28 to TRBJ2-2; TRBD1 matches 8 bases. From germline, CDR1 is MDHEN and CDR2 SYDVKM. V lost 7 bases to trimming and J lost 0 bases; unmatched junction nucleotides: 4. The CDR3 consists of 15 residues. This chain's CDR3 is CASTTGGTNTGELFF. In nucleotides, the CDR3 is TGTGCCAGCACCACAGGGGGAACGAACACCGGGGAGCTGTTTTTT.

This clone turned up a few times. V usage is TRBV7-2 and J usage is TRBJ2-1; D possibly corresponds to TRBD2 (5 bases). From germline, CDR1 is SGHTA and CDR2 FQGNSA. CDR3 size: 15 residues. Trimming shortened V by 1 base and J by 4 bases, and 11 bases separated the two germline ends. The CDR3 sequence: CASSLGGFPYNEQFF. The CDR3 DNA reads TGTGCCAGCAGCTTAGGCGGGTTCCCTTACAATGAGCAGTTCTTC.

The gene calls are TRBV4-3 and TRBJ2-1; possibly TRBD2 for D (7 bases). Trimming removed 0 bases from V and 6 bases from J, with 18 bases in between. From germline, CDR1 is LGHNA and CDR2 YSLEER. This CDR3 region has 17 residues. Written as DNA, the CDR3 is TGCGCCAGCAGCCAAGATTGGATGGGGGGGCCCAGCAATGAGCAGTTCTTC. Translated, it gives CASSQDWMGGPSNEQFF.

Only one count was recorded for this clone. The chain combines TRBV6-5 with TRBJ1-3; D call uncertain. This CDR3 region has 15 residues. Germline V CDR1 and CDR2: MNHEY, SVGAGI. V was trimmed by 0 bases and J by 4 bases, leaving 10 bases between them. The CDR3 region is CASSYSGERGNTIYF. The CDR3 DNA reads TGTGCCAGCAGTTACTCCGGGGAACGGGGAAACACCATATATTTT.

J is TRBJ1-2 and V is TRBV6-2 or TRBV6-3; D not certain. V shed 2 bases and J shed 4 bases, with 8 bases lying between them. CDR1 and CDR2 from the germline V gene are MNHEY and SVGEGT. The CDR3 loop spans 13 amino acids. The CDR3 DNA reads TGTGCCAGCAGTTACCGCGCGGCCTATGGCTACACCTTC. This translates into CASSYRAAYGYTF.